This T cell receptor (beta chain) originates from a study of blood T cells in healthy people across ages. Next came a second PCR, run for roughly 6 to 11 cycles, which used a sample-barcoded 5' primer along with a J-beta primer mix. TCRdb re-analysed the 5' RACE reads in MiXCR, keeping a single row per CDR3 protein. This repertoire shows about 680,000 distinct CDR3 sequences, approximately 50% found once; its top ten account for under 35%. Trimming at V came to 9 bases and at J to 7 bases, leaving 11 bases not matched to a gene. The CDR3 is 13 amino acids. Germline-derived CDR1 and CDR2 are MNHEY and SVGEGT. Each sample had at least 7 million PBMCs isolated.

V usage is TRBV6-2 or TRBV6-3 and J usage is TRBJ1-2; 7 nucleotides match TRBD1. The material sequenced was blood. This receptor was identified in a woman in her sixties in good health. The DNA of the CDR3 is TGTGCCAGTGAAAGGGGGCGTCTCAGTGGCTACACCTTC. Translated, it gives CASERGRLSGYTF.